This T cell receptor beta chain was captured by sequencing in a study of graft-versus-host responses after intestinal transplantation. Turning to the study itself: Each patient got anti-thymocyte globulin induction, then tacrolimus and steroids for about 3 years.

The CDR3 sequence is 15 residues long. The V gene end was trimmed by 7 bases and the J gene end by 7 bases; junction bases not matched to a gene: 9. Germline lookup yields CDR1 ENHRY and CDR2 SYGVKD. This clone was seen a single time. Its cognate antigen is unknown. Using immunoSEQ multiplex PCR, the repertoire was profiled, and TCRdb retains in-frame clones only, with some absent. This sample has approximately 80,000 clones, with approximately 88% found just once. Findings and limits, study-wide: Early post-transplant declines in HvG were associated with peak levels of circulating GvH clones. There were GvH clones found in recipient marrow, and some of them appeared first in ileum or blood.

The J gene is TRBJ2-1, the V gene TRBV10-3; 11 bases line up with TRBD1. This receptor was identified in a human donor who received an intestinal transplant. The source material was unstimulated CD4+ T cells sorted from spleen or lymph node cells, sampled before intestinal transplant. DNA for the CDR3: TGTGCCATCATGCCCGGACAGGGGGCAAAGAATGAGCAGTTCTTC. Translated: CAIMPGQGAKNEQFF.